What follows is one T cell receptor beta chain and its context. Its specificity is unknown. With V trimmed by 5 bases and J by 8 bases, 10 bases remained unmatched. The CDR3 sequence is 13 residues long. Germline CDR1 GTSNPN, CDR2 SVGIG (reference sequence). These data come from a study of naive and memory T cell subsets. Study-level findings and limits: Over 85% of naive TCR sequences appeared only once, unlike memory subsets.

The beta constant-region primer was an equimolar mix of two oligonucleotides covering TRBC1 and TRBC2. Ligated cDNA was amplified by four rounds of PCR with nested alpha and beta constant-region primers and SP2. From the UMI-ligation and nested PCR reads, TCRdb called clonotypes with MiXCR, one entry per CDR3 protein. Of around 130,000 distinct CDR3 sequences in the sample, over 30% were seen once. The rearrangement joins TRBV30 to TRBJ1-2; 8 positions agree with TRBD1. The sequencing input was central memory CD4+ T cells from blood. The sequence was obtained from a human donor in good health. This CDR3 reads CAWRPQGAGGYTF. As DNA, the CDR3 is TGTGCCTGGCGTCCGCAGGGGGCGGGCGGCTACACCTTC.